These T cell receptor beta chains were read from a single sample in a study of vaccination and CD4 T cells after COVID-19. TCRdb itself ran the PCR reads through MiXCR, one entry per CDR3 protein. This table holds about 18,000 distinct CDR3 sequences, around 50% found once. What these receptors recognize is not known. Sequenced sample: CD4+ T cells from blood, cultured in vitro. The receptors were gathered from a human donor who had recovered from COVID-19. Each CDR3 is given with its conserved first and last residue. The D gene is left open where the match is weak. Where a row states a size, it is once, few, many or the class of an expanded clone; other rows omit it.

NA	TRBV6-1	TRBJ1-1	NA	TGTGCCAGCAGTGAGTCAAGGGGCAGGGGTGAGACTGAAGCTTTCTTT	CASSESRGRGETEAFF
NA	TRBV27	TRBJ2-5	few	TGTGCCAGCAGTCCCCTAAGGGGTGGTAGGGAGACCCAGTACTTC	CASSPLRGGRETQYF
TRBD1	TRBV6-2/TRBV6-3	TRBJ1-2	few	TGTGCCAGCAGGAAACAGGGGTTGGGCTATGGCTACACCTTC	CASRKQGLGYGYTF
NA	TRBV5-1	TRBJ1-2	NA	TGCGCCAGCAGCTTGGTGGGGACGGTTTCGGGGGGCTACACCTTC	CASSLVGTVSGGYTF
NA	TRBV28	TRBJ1-2	NA	TGTGCCAGCACCCAGAGGAGCCATTCTAACTATGGCTACACCTTC	CASTQRSHSNYGYTF
NA	TRBV7-2	TRBJ1-3	few	TGTGCCAGCAGCCCGACAGTGGGAAACACCATATATTTT	CASSPTVGNTIYF
NA	TRBV30	TRBJ1-1	NA	TGTGCCTGGAGTGTAGGGTGGCGTGAAGCTTTCTTT	CAWSVGWREAFF
NA	TRBV24-1	TRBJ1-5	few	TGTGCCACCAGTGACAGCAGGGTCGGGCTTAATCAGCCCCAGCATTTT	CATSDSRVGLNQPQHF
NA	TRBV20-1	TRBJ1-3	few	TGCAGTGCTAGAGGTCAACATGGCTCTGGAAACACCATATATTTT	CSARGQHGSGNTIYF
NA	TRBV7-9	TRBJ1-1	NA	TGTGCCAGCAGCCGAGCACAGGTACAACGGAACACTGAAGCTTTCTTT	CASSRAQVQRNTEAFF
NA	TRBV6-1	TRBJ1-1	NA	TGTGCCAGCAGTGAGACAGCCTACATGAACACTGAAGCTTTCTTT	CASSETAYMNTEAFF
NA	TRBV20-1	TRBJ2-2	NA	TGCAGTGCTAGCGGTACCGGGGAGCTGTTTTTT	CSASGTGELFF
NA	TRBV20-1	TRBJ2-1	few	TGCAGTGCTAGAGACGACGGGCAGAGGAAGTTCTTC	CSARDDGQRKFF
NA	TRBV18	TRBJ2-2	NA	TGTGCCAGCTCACCAAACCAGGACTGGCTGACCGGGGAGCTGTTTTTT	CASSPNQDWLTGELFF
TRBD2	TRBV11-2	TRBJ2-1	NA	TGTGCCAGCAGCCCCCTAGCGGGAGGTCTCAATGAGCAGTTCTTC	CASSPLAGGLNEQFF
NA	TRBV20-1	TRBJ1-6	NA	TGCAGTGCTACGGGAACCTACGCGGCCCTCCACTTT	CSATGTYAALHF
NA	TRBV27	TRBJ2-5	few	TGTGCCAGCAGTCCGATTAGCGGTCACGGTCCTTCGAGGACCCAGTACTTC	CASSPISGHGPSRTQYF
TRBD2	TRBV6-1	TRBJ2-1	NA	TGTGCCAGCAGTGGGGTTAGCGGGACGCTATACAATGAGCAGTTCTTC	CASSGVSGTLYNEQFF
TRBD1	TRBV6-1	TRBJ2-5	once	TGTGCCAGCGTCGAGGGACAGCAAGAGACCCAGTACTTC	CASVEGQQETQYF
NA	TRBV7-2	TRBJ1-5	NA	TGTGCCAGCAGCTCCGGGACCGAGCCCGGCGGGGCCCAGCATTTT	CASSSGTEPGGAQHF
NA	TRBV10-3	TRBJ1-3	NA	TGTGCCATCAGCCGGGACTCTGGAAACACCATATATTTT	CAISRDSGNTIYF
TRBD1	TRBV6-1	TRBJ1-5	few	TGTGCCAGCAGTATGGACAGGGGAGAGCCCCAGCATTTT	CASSMDRGEPQHF
TRBD1	TRBV10-3	TRBJ2-7	NA	TGTGCCGCCATACAGGGGAACGAGCAGTACTTC	CAAIQGNEQYF
TRBD2	TRBV7-9	TRBJ2-3	NA	TGTGCCAGCAGCTTAGAGTTAGCGGGAGGAGACACGCAGTATTTT	CASSLELAGGDTQYF
TRBD1	TRBV20-1	TRBJ2-5	NA	TGCAGTGCTAGTGACAGGGAAGAGACCCAGTACTTC	CSASDREETQYF
TRBD1	TRBV24-1	TRBJ2-5	NA	TGTGCCACCAGTGATGCAGACAGGGTACAAGAGACCCAGTACTTC	CATSDADRVQETQYF
NA	TRBV2	TRBJ2-2	NA	TGTGCCAGCAGTTACGGTCTAGGCGGGGAGCTGTTTTTT	CASSYGLGGELFF
NA	TRBV21-1	TRBJ2-7	once	TGTGCCAGCCCCGGGGCAGGGGGCTACTACGAGCAGTACTTC	CASPGAGGYYEQYF
NA	TRBV7-8	TRBJ2-3	NA	TGTGCCAGCAGCTTTAGCCAGTACACAGATACGCAGTATTTT	CASSFSQYTDTQYF
TRBD2	TRBV7-9	TRBJ2-5	NA	TGTGCCAGCAGCCGACGATGGACGGATGGGGAGGGAAGTGAGACCCAGTACTTC	CASSRRWTDGEGSETQYF
NA	TRBV28	TRBJ2-1	NA	TGTGCCAGTACGAGCTTAGGGGGTATGCGGGTCTTC	CASTSLGGMRVF
TRBD2	TRBV20-1	TRBJ2-1	NA	TGCAGTGCTAGTGATAGCGGGAGGGCCTCCAATGAGCAGTTCTTC	CSASDSGRASNEQFF
TRBD1	TRBV5-4	TRBJ1-3	NA	TGTGCAGTTCGTGGGACAGGGGCCCGTCCGGGAAACACCATATATTTT	CAVRGTGARPGNTIYF
NA	TRBV6-5	TRBJ1-2	few	TGTGCCAGCAGTTATTTGATCGGGGCAGGGGCTCATGGCTACACCTTC	CASSYLIGAGAHGYTF
NA	TRBV7-9	TRBJ2-7	few	TGTGCCAGCAGCTTAGACCAGGGAGGCTACGAGCAGTACTTC	CASSLDQGGYEQYF
NA	TRBV30	TRBJ2-7	few	TGTGCCTGGGGGGACTTTCCGGGGGACGAGCAGTACTTC	CAWGDFPGDEQYF
NA	TRBV18	TRBJ2-1	NA	TGTGCCAGCTCCCGACGGGACATGGGAGTGGGCAACAATGAGCAGTTCTTC	CASSRRDMGVGNNEQFF
TRBD2	TRBV27	TRBJ2-7	few	TGTGCCAGCAGTTTCTTCGGGGGGGCCTACGAGCAGTACTTC	CASSFFGGAYEQYF
TRBD2	TRBV19	TRBJ2-3	NA	TGTGCCAGTAGTGTAACTAGCGGGAGGGCAGCAGATACGCAGTATTTT	CASSVTSGRAADTQYF
NA	TRBV20-1	TRBJ1-1	few	TGCAGTGCTAGAGCAGAGGCCGGGAACACTGAAGCTTTCTTT	CSARAEAGNTEAFF
TRBD1	TRBV7-2	TRBJ1-5	few	TGTGCCAGCAGCCTAACAGGGGAACGGCCCCAGCATTTT	CASSLTGERPQHF
TRBD1	TRBV6-1	TRBJ1-5	NA	TGTGCCAGCAAAGGACAGGGGGCGGTAAGCAATCAGCCCCAGCATTTT	CASKGQGAVSNQPQHF
TRBD1	TRBV7-2	TRBJ1-1	NA	TGTGCCAGCAGCTTAGGGTGGACAGGGCTAGGCACTGAAGCTTTCTTT	CASSLGWTGLGTEAFF
NA	TRBV12-3/TRBV12-4	TRBJ1-5	NA	TGTGCCAGCAGTTCCCGACAGTACAATCAGCCCCAGCATTTT	CASSSRQYNQPQHF
NA	TRBV30	TRBJ1-5	NA	TGTGCCTGGAGTAGAGGTTGGGCCTATAGCAATCAGCCCCAGCATTTT	CAWSRGWAYSNQPQHF
TRBD2	TRBV6-2/TRBV6-3	TRBJ2-3	NA	TGTGCCAGCAGTTACCGAGGGAGGGCCGCAGATACGCAGTATTTT	CASSYRGRAADTQYF
NA	TRBV28	TRBJ2-1	once	TGTGCCAGCAGACAGGGTTCGTACAATGAGCAGTTCTTC	CASRQGSYNEQFF
TRBD1	TRBV11-3	TRBJ1-1	few	TGTGCCAGCAGCTCTCCACCCGGGACAGGGGGCGCGAGGAACACTGAAGCTTTCTTT	CASSSPPGTGGARNTEAFF
NA	TRBV6-1	TRBJ2-5	medium-sized	TGTGCCAGCAGTGAAGCACCGCGGGAACAGGGAGAGACCCAGTACTTC	CASSEAPREQGETQYF
NA	TRBV7-9	TRBJ1-2	NA	TGTGCCAGCAGCTTAGAGGAGGGTCATTATGGCTACACCTTC	CASSLEEGHYGYTF
TRBD1	TRBV6-1	TRBJ1-4	NA	TGTGCCAGCAGTCTCCAGGGGGGTAATGAAAAACTGTTTTTT	CASSLQGGNEKLFF
NA	TRBV6-2/TRBV6-3	TRBJ1-1	few	TGTGCCAGCACCCCGCACGGGGCCCGGAAAGCTTTCTTT	CASTPHGARKAFF